Judged by abundance, the clone carrying this T cell receptor (beta chain) is hyperexpanded (1% or more). The data were obtained in a study of blood T cell repertoires in COVID-19. Study in general: Acute-phase and convalescent COVID-19 samples originated in the United States, Italy and Spain. The analysed material was cDNA or gDNA that came from T cells, B-cell-depleted T cells, or PBMCs.

As originally analysed: Amplification of reference gene primers was used by the study to estimate nucleated cell counts. Repertoires were generated with immunoSEQ multiplex PCR, while TCRdb's copy carries only in-frame clones and drops some. V and J calls and clone size are given by that table; D and trimming were obtained from the DNA. In the table there are some 48,000 clones, around four fifths of which are singletons. The CDR3 extends over 13 amino acids. V dropped 4 bases and J dropped 8 bases, with 16 bases sitting between them. Germline loops: CDR1 SGHKS, CDR2 YYEKEE (reference sequence). The clonotype originates from a human donor in a cohort sampled during active COVID-19. This chain joins TRBV5-5 and TRBJ2-7, with D possibly TRBD2 on 6 matching bases. What was sequenced was peripheral blood. CDR3 residues: CASSTRDGGQQYV. The CDR3 bases are TGTGCCAGCAGCACCCGGGACGGGGGTCAGCAGTACGTC.